These 18 T cell receptor beta chains share one sample of origin, sequenced in a study of T cells in Graves' hyperthyroidism and ophthalmopathy. TCR beta CDR3 sequences were amplified from RNA transcripts. When the TCR CDR3 underwent first-round RT-PCR, the HTBI primer set was used. TCRdb reprocessed the multiplex PCR reads via MiXCR and lists one record per CDR3 protein. The sample lists about 200,000 distinct CDR3 sequences, about 17% seen once, with about two fifths in the top ten. The sample taken for sequencing was blood. These receptor sequences come from a man aged 35 to 55 with Graves' hyperthyroidism.

This clonotype turned up a few times. DNA for the CDR3: TGTGCCAGCAGTGACTCGAAGGGCTCCTACGAGCAGTACTTC. Its translation is CASSDSKGSYEQYF. The chain couples TRBV27 to TRBJ2-7; D gene unclear. Looked up from germline, CDR1 is MNHEY and CDR2 is SMNVEV (reference sequence). The V gene lost 5 bases and the J gene lost 0 bases, with 11 bases spanning the gap. The CDR3 covers 14 residues.

The sample holds many counts of this clonotype. The CDR3 protein is CASSPGLAGDQETQYF. Written as DNA, the CDR3 is TGTGCCAGCAGCCCCGGACTAGCGGGGGACCAAGAGACCCAGTACTTC. This sequence joins TRBV7-3 and TRBJ2-5, with 13 positions matching TRBD2. This CDR3 is built from 16 residues. CDR1 is SGHTA, CDR2 FQGTGA, per germline. The J segment lost 0 bases and the V segment lost 5 bases, leaving 3 bases of the junction unmatched.

J is TRBJ2-2 and V is TRBV20-1; D may correspond to TRBD1 or TRBD2 (7 bases each). The V and J ends lost 6 bases and 2 bases respectively, with 13 bases between them. In germline, CDR1 is DFQATT, CDR2 SNEGSKA (reference sequence). CDR3 length: 14 residues. CDR3 sequence reads: CSASGTDNTGELFF. The CDR3 DNA reads as TGCAGTGCAAGCGGGACAGATAACACCGGGGAGCTGTTTTTT.

This clonotype was counted many times. The V gene is TRBV6-1, the J gene TRBJ2-7; D uncertain. This CDR3 contains 13 residues. From germline, CDR1 is MNHNS and CDR2 SASEGT. V lost 6 bases and J lost 4, with 13 bases in between. The CDR3 spells CASRGRPSYEQYF. The CDR3 DNA reads TGTGCCAGCAGGGGTCGCCCCTCTTACGAGCAGTACTTC.

This chain uses TRBV9 with TRBJ2-1, with 8 positions matching TRBD1. The CDR3 runs to 12 residues. Unmatched junction bases numbered 0, after V lost 2 bases and J lost 8 bases. Germline loops: CDR1 SGDLS, CDR2 YYNGEE. The CDR3 DNA follows: TGTGCCAGCAGCGTGACAGGGGATGAGCAGTTCTTC. Protein: CASSVTGDEQFF. The variable domain in full, with the rest retrieved from reference TRBV9 and TRBJ2-1, is DSGVTQTPKHLITATGQRVTLRCSPRSGDLSVYWYQQSLDQGLQFLIQYYNGEERAKGNILERFSAQQFPDLHSELNLSSLELGDSALYFCASSVTGDEQFFGPGTRLTVL.

This clonotype was detected many times. The CDR3 DNA reads as TGTGCCAGCTCACCCGAGGGGAATGCGCAGTACTTC. It translates to CASSPEGNAQYF. The chain employs TRBV18 and TRBJ2-7; D possibly matches TRBD1 or TRBD2 (5 bases each). CDR3 size: 12 residues. With 3 bases removed from V and 9 bases from J, the gap between germline ends came to 12 bases. Germline V gene lookup returns CDR1 KGHSH and CDR2 LQKENI.

This clonotype was detected ten times or more. The chain employs TRBV12-3 or TRBV12-4 and TRBJ2-1; D is ambiguous. The CDR3 loop spans 12 amino acids. V was pared by 7 bases and J by 0 bases, with 4 bases between. CDR3: CASTISYNEQFF. The CDR3 nucleotides read TGTGCCAGCACCATCTCCTACAATGAGCAGTTCTTC.

The rearrangement joins TRBV19 to TRBJ1-5, with D unclear. Trimming shortened V by 8 bases and J by 0 bases, and 17 bases separated the two germline ends. Germline V gene lookup returns CDR1 LNHDA and CDR2 SQIVND (reference sequence). The length of the CDR3 is 16 residues. This CDR3 is CASLAGHPYSNQPQHF. CDR3 DNA: TGTGCCAGTTTGGCAGGCCACCCTTATAGCAATCAGCCCCAGCATTTT.

This clonotype was counted at least ten times. The chain couples TRBV2 to TRBJ1-1; TRBD1 matches 9 bases. Germline loops: CDR1 SNHLY, CDR2 FYNNEI. The CDR3 length is 14 residues. V gave up 6 bases and J gave up 6 bases; unmatched junction bases: 8. This chain's CDR3 is CASRAGTGISEAFF. The CDR3 DNA reads as TGTGCCAGCAGAGCCGGGACAGGGATTTCTGAAGCTTTCTTT.

This clonotype was observed a few times. This sequence joins TRBV3-1 and TRBJ2-2, with 10 bases that match TRBD2. Trimming took 4 bases from V and 6 from J; bases not matched to a gene: 8. Germline assignment: CDR1 LGHDT and CDR2 YNNKEL (reference sequence). This CDR3 is built from 16 residues. In DNA, the CDR3 is TGTGCCAGCAGCCGAGGGTCTAGCGGGGGCTCCGGGGAGCTGTTTTTT. It yields the protein CASSRGSSGGSGELFF.

This clonotype was seen at least ten times. This chain joins TRBV30 and TRBJ2-5; 7 bases are shared with TRBD1. Trimming took 2 bases from V and 2 from J; bases not matched to a gene: 5. The CDR3 runs to 14 residues. Germline lookup yields CDR1 GTSNPN and CDR2 SVGIG (reference sequence). The CDR3 protein is CAWSRTGGQETQYF. The CDR3 DNA follows: TGTGCCTGGAGTAGGACAGGAGGACAAGAGACCCAGTACTTC.

This clonotype was observed a handful of times. The chain joins TRBV20-1 to TRBJ2-2, with 8 nucleotides matching TRBD2. The CDR3 is 14 amino acids. V was pared by 3 bases and J by 7 bases, with 7 bases of the junction left unmatched. The germline gives CDR1 DFQATT, CDR2 SNEGSKA (reference sequence). The DNA for the CDR3 is TGCAGTGCTAGGAAGTCTAGCGGGTTCGGGGAGCTGTTTTTT. It specifies CSARKSSGFGELFF.

The CDR3 spells CASTRGQGLSYEQYF. CDR3 bases: TGTGCCAGCACCCGAGGACAGGGGCTGTCCTACGAGCAGTACTTC. The chain carries TRBV6-2 or TRBV6-3 and TRBJ2-7; 9 nucleotides line up with TRBD1. V dropped 7 bases and J dropped 1; count of bases not matched to a gene: 8. CDR3 length: 15 amino acids. Germline CDR1 and CDR2: MNHEY and SVGEGT.

This clonotype was recorded many times. The rearrangement joins TRBV28 to TRBJ1-2; 8 bases match TRBD1. Germline-derived CDR1 and CDR2 are MDHEN and SYDVKM. The V and J ends lost 4 bases and 5 bases, in that order; junction bases with no gene match: 9. The CDR3 spans 15 residues. The CDR3 is CASSSAGTGIYGYTF. The CDR3 nucleotides read TGTGCCAGCAGTTCAGCAGGGACAGGAATATATGGCTACACCTTC.

The chain employs TRBV6-2 or TRBV6-3 and TRBJ1-1, with a possible D match to TRBD1 (6 bases). The CDR3 totals 15 residues. Germline V gene data show CDR1 as MNHEY and CDR2 as SVGEGT. The V gene lost 5 bases and the J gene lost 0 bases, with 13 bases spanning the gap. CDR3 sequence (DNA): TGTGCCAGCAGTACGGGGGGGGCTATGAACACTGAAGCTTTCTTT. Its protein product is CASSTGGAMNTEAFF.

This clonotype was observed many times. The chain uses TRBV24-1 and TRBJ2-7; possible D gene TRBD1, 7 bases. Per germline, CDR1 KGHDR and CDR2 SFDVKD. This CDR3 is built from 13 residues. Trimming stripped 5 bases from V and 3 bases from J, with 10 bases between. The CDR3 DNA follows: TGTGCCACCAGTGGCGGGACAGACTACGAGCAGTACTTC. Translation: CATSGGTDYEQYF.

This clonotype was picked up a small number of times. The CDR3 reads CASSIAVGTDPYEQYF. CDR3 DNA: TGTGCCAGCTCAATCGCCGTCGGGACCGATCCCTACGAGCAGTACTTC. The chain is built from TRBV18 and TRBJ2-7; D may match TRBD1 or TRBD2 (5 bases each). CDR3 length: 16 amino acids. Trimming pared 5 bases from V and 2 bases from J, leaving 19 bases between. The germline CDR1 and CDR2 sequences are KGHSH and LQKENI.

The chain joins TRBV7-9 to TRBJ2-1, with 11 bases matching TRBD2. CDR1 is SEHNR, CDR2 FQNEAQ, per germline (reference sequence). The length of the CDR3 is 20 residues. With 4 bases clipped from V and 2 bases from J, the junction kept 16 bases outside the gene matches. The CDR3 sequence is CASSSRQIALAGGTYNEQFF. Written as DNA, the CDR3 is TGTGCCAGCAGCTCTCGACAGATAGCCCTAGCGGGGGGTACCTACAATGAGCAGTTCTTC.